This record looks at one TCR beta chain sequence and its context. Its antigen is currently unknown. The data derive from a study of cytotoxic CD8 clonotypes in ibrutinib-treated CLL. Study results and limitations: Contraction or stability on treatment was seen for public clonotypes, which were uncommon. The study found baseline clonality above age-matched healthy donors, tracking circulating CD8+ T-cell counts.

The J segment lost 10 bases and the V segment lost 4 bases, leaving 14 bases of the junction unmatched. CDR1 is MNHEY and CDR2 is SVGAGI in the germline V gene. This CDR3 spans 15 amino acids. The planned depth of sequencing spanned 1 in 200,000 to 1 in 1 million T cells. The repertoire was sequenced with immunoSEQ multiplex PCR; TCRdb's copy has only in-frame clones and lacks some. Of under 200,000 clones detected, under 85% appear once; the ten largest clones hold 3.5% to 5.5%. The chain links TRBV6-5 to TRBJ2-5; 8 bases are shared with TRBD1. The receptor was isolated from a human donor with chronic lymphocytic leukemia. Material: PBMCs, obtained after 24 months of ibrutinib treatment. For the CDR3, the DNA is TGTGCCAGCAGTTCACTTGGACAGGGCGGCGAGCACCAGTACTTC. Its translation: CASSSLGQGGEHQYF.